The 10 T cell receptor beta chains below were found in one sample sequenced in a study of T cells in Graves' hyperthyroidism and ophthalmopathy. The investigators amplified TCR beta CDR3 regions from RNA transcripts. The primer set for the first-round RT-PCR of the TCR CDR3 was HTBI. TCRdb re-called the multiplex PCR reads with MiXCR, one entry per CDR3 protein. Here the sample spans around 280,000 distinct CDR3 sequences, 12% to 15% being singletons. Sequences were obtained from blood. The source of these receptors is a woman aged 40 to 55 with Graves' hyperthyroidism.

This clonotype came up many times. The chain uses TRBV29-1 and TRBJ2-3, with a possible D match to TRBD2 (6 bases). The CDR3 totals 15 residues. V was pared by 4 bases and J by 5 bases, with 19 bases between. Germline V gene data show CDR1 as SQVTM and CDR2 as ANQGSEA. CDR3 sequence (DNA): TGCAGCGTTGGGGAGAATAGCGGAGGTGGAGATACGCAGTATTTT. This codes for CSVGENSGGGDTQYF.

This clonotype was recorded many times. J is TRBJ2-5 and V is TRBV15; 9 positions match TRBD1. The CDR3 spans 15 residues. V was clipped by 3 bases and J by 6 bases; unmatched bases: 8. CDR1 is LNHNV, CDR2 YYDKDF, per germline (reference sequence). The CDR3 region has the DNA TGTGCCACCAGCAGCATGCGACAGGGGGAGCAGACCCAGTACTTC. This encodes CATSSMRQGEQTQYF. The complete variable domain, with remaining parts taken from reference TRBV15 and TRBJ2-5, reads DAMVIQNPRYQVTQFGKPVTLSCSQTLNHNVMYWYQQKSSQAPKLLFHYYDKDFNNEADTPDNFQSRRPNTSFCFLDIRSPGLGDTAMYLCATSSMRQGEQTQYFGPGTRLLVL.

V and J are TRBV12-3 or TRBV12-4 and TRBJ2-7; 11 bases agree with TRBD2. The junction had 3 bases not matched to a gene; V was cut back by 3 bases and J by 2 bases. CDR3 length: 15 residues. Here the CDR3 reads CASSLTSGATYEQYF. The CDR3 DNA follows: TGTGCCAGCAGTTTGACTAGCGGGGCAACCTACGAGCAGTACTTC.

This clonotype was counted at least ten times. The rearrangement joins TRBV18 to TRBJ1-1; 8 nucleotides align to TRBD1. V lost 8 bases to trimming and J lost 5 bases; unmatched junction nucleotides: 10. CDR1 and CDR2 from the germline V gene are KGHSH and LQKENI. The CDR3 runs 14 residues. CDR3 region: CASLPGQGVTEAFF. CDR3 DNA sequence: TGTGCCAGCCTCCCTGGACAGGGAGTTACTGAAGCTTTCTTT.

This clonotype occurred many times. The chain carries TRBV2 and TRBJ1-2, with no clear D. V was clipped by 8 bases and J by 6 bases, with 16 bases between them. Germline CDR1 SNHLY, CDR2 FYNNEI. The CDR3 has 13 amino acids. CDR3 bases: TGTGCCAGCTCCCAGGCGCAGAGGAATGGCTACACCTTC. Translated: CASSQAQRNGYTF.

This clonotype has just a few counts. The junction shows a germline mismatch at one end, possibly a read error. The rearrangement links TRBV24-1 to TRBJ2-7, with TRBD1 identical over 7 bases. The CDR3 length is 15 residues. In germline, CDR1 is KGHDR, CDR2 SFDVKD. As DNA, the CDR3 is TGTGCCACCAGTGGGGGGACAGATCTCTCCTGCGAGCAGTACTTC. It codes for CATSGGTDLSCEQYF.

This clonotype was seen ten or more times. The chain links TRBV11-2 to TRBJ2-2; TRBD2 matches at 8 bases. CDR3 length: 18 amino acids. Trimming cost V 3 bases and J 7 bases; bases outside gene matches: 16. Looked up from germline, CDR1 is SGHAT and CDR2 is FQNNGV. The CDR3 region has the DNA TGTGCCAGCAGCTTTCTAGGTTCTGGGACTAGACGATTCGGGGAGCTGTTTTTT. Encoded protein: CASSFLGSGTRRFGELFF.

On this clonotype: This could be a read error, since a much larger clone is one nucleotide away. This chain connects TRBV7-9 to TRBJ2-7; D not resolved. CDR1 and CDR2 from the germline V gene are SEHNR and FQNEAQ (reference sequence). Trimming left V 5 bases short and J 0 bases short, with 14 bases between. The CDR3 spans 15 residues. CDR3 nucleotides: TGTGCCAGCAGCGTTACGGCGAAATACTCCTACGAGCAGTACTTC. As protein: CASSVTAKYSYEQYF.

In this sample, this clonotype turned up many times. The V gene is TRBV12-3 or TRBV12-4, the J gene TRBJ1-2; TRBD1 aligns across 9 bases. V lost 5 bases to trimming and J lost 5 bases; unmatched junction nucleotides: 9. The CDR3 contains 15 residues. This CDR3 is CASSIRDRALYGYTF. CDR3 DNA sequence: TGTGCCAGCAGTATCCGGGACAGGGCCTTGTATGGCTACACCTTC.

This clonotype was observed a few times. The final CDR3 position lacks the conserved phenylalanine or tryptophan, pointing to a likely read error. The genes are TRBV2 and TRBJ1-2, with 7 bases identical to TRBD1. V gave up 4 bases and J gave up 4 bases; unmatched junction bases: 6. The CDR3 runs 14 residues. Per the germline V gene, CDR1 is SNHLY and CDR2 is FYNNEI. CDR3 protein: CASSGVGGFYGYTL. In DNA, the CDR3 is TGTGCCAGCAGTGGGGTAGGGGGCTTCTATGGCTACACCCTC.